Following are 27 T cell receptor beta chains from one sample sequenced in a study of blood T cell repertoires in COVID-19. TCRdb's table, derived via immunoSEQ multiplex PCR, lists solely in-frame clones and lacks some. The data hold around 150,000 clones, with around 82% observed a single time. Sequencing was carried out using peripheral blood. These receptor sequences come from a woman aged 40 to 50 with COVID-19, enrolled during active disease.

The rearrangement joins TRBV19 to TRBJ2-1, with 9 positions matching TRBD2. This CDR3 has 15 residues. Germline V gene data show CDR1 as LNHDA and CDR2 as SQIVND (reference sequence). V lost 3 bases and J lost 6; bases outside the gene matches: 6. The CDR3 is CASSISSSGVNEQFF. The CDR3 bases are TGTGCCAGTAGTATTAGCTCTAGCGGGGTCAATGAGCAGTTCTTC.

V gene TRBV5-1 combines with J gene TRBJ2-1, with a tentative D call TRBD2 (6 bases). V was trimmed by 0 bases and J by 2 bases, leaving 9 bases between them. CDR3 length: 15 amino acids. Germline CDR1 reads SGHRS; CDR2 reads YFSETQ. CDR3 sequence: CASSLGWGAYNEQFF. The CDR3 region has the DNA TGCGCCAGCAGCTTGGGCTGGGGGGCCTACAATGAGCAGTTCTTC.

This chain uses TRBV27 with TRBJ2-7; D is possibly TRBD1 (5 bases). Per the germline V gene, CDR1 is MNHEY and CDR2 is SMNVEV (reference sequence). V was pared by 2 bases and J by 3 bases, with 11 bases between. The CDR3 has 14 residues. The CDR3 loop reads CASSLQGLVYEQYF. The CDR3 DNA sequence: TGTGCCAGCAGTTTACAGGGTTTAGTCTACGAGCAGTACTTC.

The chain joins TRBV19 to TRBJ2-1; 8 positions agree with TRBD2. Germline CDR1 reads LNHDA; CDR2 reads SQIVND (reference sequence). V lost 1 base to trimming and J lost 7 bases; unmatched junction nucleotides: 3. This CDR3 has 14 amino acids. CDR3 region: CASSIVAGPNEQFF. The CDR3 DNA reads TGTGCCAGTAGTATAGTAGCGGGACCTAATGAGCAGTTCTTC.

The CDR3 DNA follows: TGTGCCAGCAAACCCTTAAACCAGAAACAAGAGACCCAGTACTTC. It translates to CASKPLNQKQETQYF. J is TRBJ2-5 and V is TRBV5-4; D unclear. The V end lost 6 bases, the J end lost 2 bases, and 17 bases lay between the germline ends. The CDR3 runs to 15 residues. The germline V gene has CDR1 SGHNT and CDR2 YYREEE (reference sequence).

The chain combines TRBV11-3 with TRBJ2-7, with D perhaps matching TRBD1 (5 bases). The V end was cut by 1 base, the J end by 1 base, with 8 bases between. Germline V gene sequence: CDR1 SGHNT, CDR2 YENEEA. This CDR3 contains 14 residues. CDR3 in amino acids: CASSLGGQSYEQYF. The CDR3 coding sequence is TGTGCCAGCAGCTTAGGGGGCCAATCCTACGAGCAGTACTTC.

This clone was counted between two and nine times. The chain is built from TRBV6-5 and TRBJ2-5; 10 nucleotides line up with TRBD2. V was clipped by 2 bases and J by 4 bases; unmatched bases: 7. Germline V gene lookup returns CDR1 MNHEY and CDR2 SVGAGI. The CDR3 contains 16 residues. For the CDR3, the DNA is TGTGCCAGCAGTTACAATCTAGCGGGAGCCCCAGAGACCCAGTACTTC. Protein sequence: CASSYNLAGAPETQYF.

V usage is TRBV25-1 and J usage is TRBJ2-1, with D possibly TRBD1 on 6 matching bases. Germline values: CDR1 MGHDK, CDR2 SYGVNS. The CDR3 is 14 residues long. V was trimmed by 6 bases and J by 5 bases, leaving 14 bases between them. The CDR3 bases are TGTGCCAGCAGGGGGGCAGGGGAAAACAATGAGCAGTTCTTC. This gives the protein CASRGAGENNEQFF.

The J gene is TRBJ1-5, the V gene TRBV19, with no clear D. Trimming shortened V by 10 bases and J by 0 bases, and 13 bases separated the two germline ends. This CDR3 comprises 14 residues. Germline V gene data show CDR1 as LNHDA and CDR2 as SQIVND (reference sequence). As DNA, the CDR3 is TGTGCCACCTCCGGACGGGATAGCAATCAGCCCCAGCATTTT. Protein product: CATSGRDSNQPQHF.

The chain recombines TRBV18 with TRBJ2-7, with a weak D call TRBD1 (6 bases). V dropped 3 bases and J dropped 4 bases, with 13 bases sitting between them. Germline V gene data show CDR1 as KGHSH and CDR2 as LQKENI. The CDR3 length is 14 residues. CDR3 in DNA: TGTGCCAGCTCACCCACAGGGAAGGTTTACGAGCAGTACTTC. Translating gives CASSPTGKVYEQYF.

The rearrangement links TRBV5-1 to TRBJ2-1; TRBD2 matches at 7 bases. The V segment lost 4 bases and the J segment 0 bases; nucleotides outside the gene matches: 13. This CDR3 region has 18 residues. Germline V gene lookup returns CDR1 SGHRS and CDR2 YFSETQ. CDR3 in amino acids: CASSPRAAGVSSYNEQFF. CDR3 DNA: TGCGCCAGCAGCCCCCGGGCTGCGGGAGTCTCCTCCTACAATGAGCAGTTCTTC. Full variable domain (outside the CDR3, taken from reference TRBV5-1 and TRBJ2-1): KAGVTQTPRYLIKTRGQQVTLSCSPISGHRSVSWYQQTPGQGLQFLFEYFSETQRNKGNFPGRFSGRQFSNSRSEMNVSTLELGDSALYLCASSPRAAGVSSYNEQFFGPGTRLTVL.

The chain joins TRBV11-2 to TRBJ1-2; maybe TRBD1 (6 bases). CDR3 length: 15 amino acids. CDR1 is SGHAT and CDR2 is FQNNGV in the germline V gene. V lost 0 bases and J lost 4, with 12 bases in between. Written as DNA, the CDR3 is TGTGCCAGCAGCTTAGACCCGGACAGTATCTATGGCTACACCTTC. Amino acid sequence: CASSLDPDSIYGYTF.

The rearrangement joins TRBV29-1 to TRBJ1-1; 9 nucleotides line up with TRBD1. Trimming took 5 bases from V and 9 from J; bases not matched to a gene: 13. The CDR3 is 14 amino acids. The germline CDR1 and CDR2 sequences are SQVTM and ANQGSEA. The chain's CDR3 is CSVYGGQGQGKAFF. In DNA, the CDR3 is TGCAGCGTTTACGGGGGACAGGGCCAAGGGAAAGCTTTCTTT. Full variable domain (remainder filled in from reference TRBV29-1 and TRBJ1-1): SAVISQKPSRDICQRGTSLTIQCQVDSQVTMMFWYRQQPGQSLTLIATANQGSEATYESGFVIDKFPISRPNLTFSTLTVSNMSPEDSSIYLCSVYGGQGQGKAFFGQGTRLTVV.

The chain recombines TRBV11-2 with TRBJ2-7; TRBD1 matches 8 bases. The CDR3 runs to 15 residues. Trimming took 1 base from V and 1 from J; bases not matched to a gene: 3. Germline CDR1 reads SGHAT; CDR2 reads FQNNGV. CDR3 nucleotides: TGTGCCAGCAGCTTAGCCCGGGACAGGTCCTACGAGCAGTACTTC. Translated, it gives CASSLARDRSYEQYF. Drawing the rest from reference TRBV11-2 and TRBJ2-7, the complete variable domain is EAGVAQSPRYKIIEKRQSVAFWCNPISGHATLYWYQQILGQGPKLLIQFQNNGVVDDSQLPKDRFSAERLKGVDSTLKIQPAKLEDSAVYLCASSLARDRSYEQYFGPGTRLTVT.

The chain uses TRBV30 and TRBJ2-1, with D possibly being TRBD2 (6 bases). V shed 0 bases and J shed 3 bases, with 24 bases lying between them. The CDR3 totals 19 residues. Germline assignment: CDR1 GTSNPN and CDR2 SVGIG (reference sequence). The CDR3 DNA sequence: TGTGCCTGGAGTGTAGGGCGGGGCTGGAATCGTCGAATCTACAATGAGCAGTTCTTC. Amino acid sequence: CAWSVGRGWNRRIYNEQFF.

The chain has TRBV5-6 and TRBJ1-3; possibly TRBD1 for D (5 bases). V lost 4 bases to trimming and J lost 1 base, with 9 bases between them. Germline CDR1 and CDR2: SGHDT and YYEEEE. The CDR3 consists of 14 residues. CDR3 residues: CASSSRVSGNTIYF. CDR3 nucleotide sequence: TGTGCCAGCAGCAGCAGGGTTTCTGGAAACACCATATATTTT.

The chain couples TRBV7-9 to TRBJ1-1, with D possibly matching TRBD1 (5 bases). Trimming cost V 4 bases and J 1 base, with 7 bases left between them. Per the germline V gene, CDR1 is SEHNR and CDR2 is FQNEAQ (reference sequence). CDR3 length: 13 residues. The DNA for the CDR3 is TGTGCCAGCAGCTCCAGGGAGAACACTGAAGCTTTCTTT. It yields the protein CASSSRENTEAFF.

The chain uses TRBV25-1 and TRBJ1-2, with D unclear. Germline V gene sequence: CDR1 MGHDK, CDR2 SYGVNS. The V and J ends lost 9 bases and 8 bases respectively, with 19 bases between them. The CDR3 has 13 residues. This chain's CDR3 is CASRSGDLWGYTF. For the CDR3, the DNA is TGTGCCAGTCGATCGGGAGATCTCTGGGGCTACACCTTC.

The chain is built from TRBV6-2 or TRBV6-3 and TRBJ1-2, with a possible D match to TRBD1 (6 bases). With 2 bases removed from V and 3 bases from J, the gap between germline ends came to 10 bases. This CDR3 has 14 amino acids. Germline-derived CDR1 and CDR2 are MNHEY and SVGEGT. As DNA, the CDR3 is TGTGCCAGCAGTTACCAGGGGAAGGACTATGGCTACACCTTC. It translates to CASSYQGKDYGYTF.

The chain carries TRBV4-1 and TRBJ2-1; weak D call: TRBD2 (5 bases). The CDR3 sequence is 16 residues long. Per the germline V gene, CDR1 is MGHRA and CDR2 is YSYEKL. The V gene lost 5 bases and the J gene lost 4 bases, with 18 bases spanning the gap. CDR3: CASSYQLEVRYNEQFF. The CDR3 DNA sequence: TGCGCCAGCAGCTACCAACTAGAGGTGAGGTACAATGAGCAGTTCTTC.

Points on this clone: This sequence may be a read error, since a much larger clone differs from it by one base. The chain couples TRBV7-3 to TRBJ1-6; D is undetermined. The CDR3 runs to 14 residues. The germline V and J ends were trimmed by 4 bases and 2 bases, with 6 bases remaining between them. The V gene's germline CDR1 is SGHTA and CDR2 FQGTGA. The DNA for the CDR3 is TGTGCCAGCAGCTCCGGGACCTATAATTCACCCCTCCACTTT. It codes for CASSSGTYNSPLHF.

The rearrangement links TRBV3-1 (or the pseudogene TRBV3-2) to TRBJ1-2; 9 positions match TRBD1. Germline trimming cut 3 bases from V and 4 bases from J; bases unmatched to any gene: 6. The CDR3 runs to 15 residues. Germline V gene lookup returns CDR1 LGHDT and CDR2 YNNKEL (reference sequence). The CDR3 DNA sequence: TGTGCCAGCAGCCAGGGGACAGGGAAGGCCTATGGCTACACCTTC. It codes for CASSQGTGKAYGYTF.

Comments on this clone: An end of the junction does not agree with germline; a read error may underlie this. This chain uses TRBV29-1 with TRBJ1-1; possibly TRBD1 for D (5 bases). The CDR3 is made up of 12 amino acids. The germline V gene has CDR1 SQVTM and CDR2 ANQGSEA. The CDR3 coding sequence is TGCAGCGTTGAGGCGGGGGGTGGGGCCCGGATCTTT. Translated, it gives CSVEAGGGARIF. Looking up the rest from reference TRBV29-1 and TRBJ1-1 gives the full variable domain: SAVISQKPSRDICQRGTSLTIQCQVDSQVTMMFWYRQQPGQSLTLIATANQGSEATYESGFVIDKFPISRPNLTFSTLTVSNMSPEDSSIYLCSVEAGGGARIFGQGTRLTVV.

This clone appeared once. The chain recombines TRBV29-1 with TRBJ2-1; a possible D gene is TRBD1 (6 bases). This CDR3 comprises 13 residues. V lost 2 bases and J lost 11, with 16 bases in between. Germline V CDR1 and CDR2: SQVTM, ANQGSEA. CDR3: CSVESGGLSKQFF. CDR3 DNA: TGCAGCGTTGAATCTGGGGGCTTGAGTAAGCAGTTCTTC.

V gene TRBV10-3 combines with J gene TRBJ1-1, with a tentative D call TRBD1 (5 bases). CDR1 and CDR2 from the germline V gene are ENHRY and SYGVKD. This CDR3 comprises 13 residues. V was pared by 4 bases and J by 3 bases, with 9 bases between. For the CDR3, the DNA is TGTGCCATCAGTGGGGGGGAGGACACTGAAGCTTTCTTT. Its translation is CAISGGEDTEAFF.

This chain uses TRBV19 with TRBJ1-2; 8 nucleotides match TRBD1. CDR3 length: 14 residues. The V gene's germline CDR1 is LNHDA and CDR2 SQIVND (reference sequence). The trim removed 5 bases at V and 7 bases at J, leaving 9 bases unmatched. CDR3 DNA sequence: TGTGCCAGTAGTGATGGACAGGGCCGGCGTGGCTACACCTTC. Its translation is CASSDGQGRRGYTF.

V and J are TRBV12-3 or TRBV12-4 and TRBJ1-2; no firm D call. The CDR3 spans 12 residues. V was pared by 4 bases and J by 5 bases, with 8 bases between. CDR3 nucleotide sequence: TGTGCCAGCAGTTCGTACGGGTATGGCTACACCTTC. It specifies CASSSYGYGYTF.